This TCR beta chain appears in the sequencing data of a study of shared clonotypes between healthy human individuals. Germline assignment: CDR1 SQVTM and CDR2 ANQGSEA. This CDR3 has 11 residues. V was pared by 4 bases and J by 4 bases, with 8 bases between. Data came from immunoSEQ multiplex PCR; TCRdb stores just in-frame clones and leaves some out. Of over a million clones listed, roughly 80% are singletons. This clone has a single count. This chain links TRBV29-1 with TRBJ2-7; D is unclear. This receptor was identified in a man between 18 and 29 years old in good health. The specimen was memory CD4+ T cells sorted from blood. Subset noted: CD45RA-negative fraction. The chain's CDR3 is CSVVWGYEQYF. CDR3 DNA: TGCAGCGTTGTATGGGGATACGAGCAGTACTTC.